The clone carrying this T cell receptor beta chain has at least ten counts. What it recognizes is unknown. Germline V gives CDR1 SGHTA, CDR2 FQGNSA. This CDR3 has 15 residues. With 5 bases clipped from V and 8 bases from J, the junction kept 11 bases outside the gene matches. This sample stems from a study of glioma-infiltrating T cells. Study-wide results and caveats: Above-expected tissue-blood divergence occurred in all gliomas, most in low-grade ones. Very few CDR3 sequences were shared between tissue and blood.

Using RNA template, CDR3s of TCR alpha and beta were amplified with iRepertoire arm-PCR. One-step reverse transcription and amplification started from about 100-400 ng of tissue mRNA or PBMC total RNA. TCRdb independently ran MiXCR on the multiplex PCR reads; one entry per CDR3 protein. The sample consists of roughly 100,000 distinct CDR3 sequences, roughly 30% of them appearing once. The J gene is TRBJ2-3, the V gene TRBV7-2; 9 positions match TRBD2. The clonotype originates from a human donor with low-grade glioma or glioblastoma, undergoing nonglioma brain surgery, or in good health (not recorded which). The sample comprised glioma tissue, nonneoplastic brain tissue, or PBMCs (not recorded which). This CDR3 is CASSPAGGQTRTQYF. CDR3 coding DNA: TGTGCCAGCAGCCCAGCGGGGGGCCAGACGCGTACGCAGTATTTT.